The 25 T cell receptor beta chains below were found in one sample sequenced in a study of CD8 T cells in Susac syndrome (dated by TCRdb to between 2018 and 2021). Receptor libraries were prepared by the immunoSEQ multiplex PCR assay. RNA was extracted using the RNeasy kit, and roughly 0.45 to 1 microgram was reverse transcribed with random hexamers. TCRdb reanalyzed the raw reads on its own, using fastp at Q25 for trimming and MiXCR for clone calling, and kept in-frame beta chains. One record per CDR3 amino acid sequence lists the most common genes and DNA. In all, the sample holds approximately 190,000 distinct CDR3 sequences, and approximately 95% of those were seen once. The ten most abundant clones make up about 0.15% of the sample. Sequences were obtained from CD8+ T cells from PBMCs. These receptors all come from a human donor with Susac syndrome.

The chain carries TRBV4-1 and TRBJ2-7, with a tentative D call TRBD2 (5 bases). This CDR3 is built from 14 residues. The germline V gene has CDR1 MGHRA and CDR2 YSYEKL. Trimming removed 0 bases from V and 1 base from J, with 7 bases in between. CDR3 DNA: TGCGCCAGCAGCCAAGAGGACTCGTCCTACGAGCAGTACTTC. It translates to CASSQEDSSYEQYF.

This clonotype occurred once. The rearrangement links TRBV7-9 to TRBJ2-1; no definite D call. V lost 5 bases and J lost 6, with 14 bases in between. Per the germline V gene, CDR1 is SEHNR and CDR2 is FQNEAQ (reference sequence). The CDR3 is made up of 14 amino acids. This CDR3 reads CASSQIVKGNEQFF. DNA for the CDR3: TGTGCCAGCAGCCAAATTGTGAAGGGCAATGAGCAGTTCTTC.

The CDR3 nucleotides read TGTGCCAGCAGCGTAGCTAGCGGGGGGGCCGGGGAGACCCAGTACTTC. Its translation: CASSVASGGAGETQYF. The chain carries TRBV9 and TRBJ2-5; 12 nucleotides line up with TRBD2. V was pared by 0 bases and J by 5 bases, with 5 bases of the junction left unmatched. The CDR3 has 16 residues. The germline CDR1 and CDR2 sequences are SGDLS and YYNGEE.

The genes are TRBV12-3 or TRBV12-4 and TRBJ1-2; 7 bases agree with TRBD1. The CDR3 is made up of 13 amino acids. The J segment lost 11 bases and the V segment lost 6 bases, leaving 12 bases of the junction unmatched. Here the CDR3 DNA reads TGTGCCAGCAGCCCAGAGACAGGGAGATATTACACCTTC. Residues: CASSPETGRYYTF.

J is TRBJ1-1 and V is TRBV5-6, with 10 bases lining up with TRBD1. The CDR3 has 13 residues. CDR1 and CDR2 from the germline V gene are SGHDT and YYEEEE. V dropped 6 bases and J dropped 7; count of bases not matched to a gene: 6. CDR3 DNA sequence: TGTGCCAGCACCATGACAGGGGGCAATGAAGCTTTCTTT. It translates to CASTMTGGNEAFF. Drawing the rest from reference TRBV5-6 and TRBJ1-1, the complete variable domain is DAGVTQSPTHLIKTRGQQVTLRCSPKSGHDTVSWYQQALGQGPQFIFQYYEEEERQRGNFPDRFSGHQFPNYSSELNVNALLLGDSALYLCASTMTGGNEAFFGQGTRLTVV.

V is TRBV3-1 and J is TRBJ2-3; D remains ambiguous. The length of the CDR3 is 12 residues. Germline V lookup: CDR1 LGHDT, CDR2 YNNKEL (reference sequence). V dropped 3 bases and J dropped 4 bases, with 5 bases sitting between them. For the CDR3, the DNA is TGTGCCAGCAGCCATGTCCCAGATACGCAGTATTTT. The encoded protein is CASSHVPDTQYF.

V and J are TRBV7-8 and TRBJ1-6; D is possibly TRBD1 (5 bases). Per germline, CDR1 SGHVS and CDR2 FQNEAQ. The V end was cut by 1 base, the J end by 5 bases, with 18 bases between. CDR3 length: 18 amino acids. The CDR3, as DNA: TGTGCCAGCAGCTTAGTAGGAATCAGGGACGGGGATAATTCACCCCTCCACTTT. Translated: CASSLVGIRDGDNSPLHF.

The gene calls are TRBV9 and TRBJ1-2; tentatively, D is TRBD1 (5 bases). The CDR3 has 14 residues. Trimming removed 0 bases from V and 8 bases from J, with 14 bases in between. From germline, CDR1 is SGDLS and CDR2 YYNGEE. CDR3 loop: CASSVVEGTTGYTF. CDR3 nucleotides: TGTGCCAGCAGCGTAGTTGAAGGGACGACCGGCTACACCTTC. Drawing the rest from reference TRBV9 and TRBJ1-2, the complete variable domain is DSGVTQTPKHLITATGQRVTLRCSPRSGDLSVYWYQQSLDQGLQFLIQYYNGEERAKGNILERFSAQQFPDLHSELNLSSLELGDSALYFCASSVVEGTTGYTFGSGTRLTVV.

V gene TRBV24-1 combines with J gene TRBJ2-1, with D perhaps TRBD1 (6 bases). Germline V gene lookup returns CDR1 KGHDR and CDR2 SFDVKD. The CDR3 spans 13 residues. The V end lost 4 bases, the J end lost 8 bases, and 11 bases lay between the germline ends. The CDR3: CATSETQGYEQFF. The CDR3 DNA sequence: TGTGCCACCAGTGAAACACAGGGTTATGAGCAGTTCTTC.

The chain has TRBV7-2 and TRBJ2-3; the match to TRBD1 covers 11 bases. V lost 4 bases, J lost 7 bases, and 4 bases stayed unmatched. Germline V gene sequence: CDR1 SGHTA, CDR2 FQGNSA. This CDR3 spans 14 amino acids. CDR3 DNA sequence: TGTGCCAGCAGCTCGGACAGGGGGCCACATACGCAGTATTTT. Amino acid sequence: CASSSDRGPHTQYF.

The J gene is TRBJ1-1, the V gene TRBV2; the D gene is possibly TRBD1 (5 bases). CDR1 and CDR2 (germline): SNHLY, FYNNEI. The CDR3 runs to 11 residues. Trimming removed 11 bases at V and 7 bases at J, with 14 bases between. Written as DNA, the CDR3 is TGTGCCGTCCATGGAGGGGTTGAAGCTTTCTTT. Amino acid sequence: CAVHGGVEAFF. Supplemented by reference TRBV2 and TRBJ1-1, the full variable domain reads EPEVTQTPSHQVTQMGQEVILRCVPISNHLYFYWYRQILGQKVEFLVSFYNNEISEKSEIFDDQFSVERPDGSNFTLKIRSTKLEDSAMYFCAVHGGVEAFFGQGTRLTVV.

The rearrangement joins TRBV5-1 to TRBJ2-7; D is unresolved. The germline V and J ends were trimmed by 0 bases and 3 bases, with 10 bases remaining between them. Germline V CDR1 and CDR2: SGHRS, YFSETQ. CDR3 length equals 14 residues. CDR3 nucleotides: TGCGCCAGCAGCTTGGATAAGGGAATCTACGAGCAGTACTTC. Translation gives CASSLDKGIYEQYF.

This chain connects TRBV28 to TRBJ2-7; D may match TRBD1 or TRBD2 (10 bases each). Germline lookup yields CDR1 MDHEN and CDR2 SYDVKM. V lost 6 bases and J lost 2, with 26 bases in between. This CDR3 has 18 amino acids. The CDR3 DNA follows: TGTGCCAGCAGGACGGACAGGGGGGGACTAGCGAGAGCCTACGAGCAGTACTTC. This encodes CASRTDRGGLARAYEQYF.

This clonotype was observed a single time. The chain recombines TRBV27 with TRBJ2-7; a weak D match, TRBD1 (6 bases). CDR3 length: 12 residues. V dropped 3 bases and J dropped 7 bases, with 10 bases sitting between them. The germline gives CDR1 MNHEY, CDR2 SMNVEV (reference sequence). This CDR3 reads CASSLWGREQYF. In DNA form, the CDR3 reads TGTGCCAGCAGTTTGTGGGGGCGGGAGCAGTACTTC.

The chain combines TRBV5-6 with TRBJ2-7; the D gene is possibly TRBD2 (6 bases). V lost 4 bases and J 4 bases, leaving 15 bases between the germline ends. The CDR3 extends over 14 amino acids. Germline V lookup: CDR1 SGHDT, CDR2 YYEEEE. The CDR3 protein is CASSLQTRDYEQYF. For the CDR3, the DNA is TGTGCCAGCAGCCTCCAGACTAGAGATTACGAGCAGTACTTC.

The chain recombines TRBV6-5 with TRBJ2-3; 10 bases agree with TRBD2. The CDR3 consists of 15 residues. The germline CDR1 and CDR2 sequences are MNHEY and SVGAGI. With V trimmed by 2 bases and J by 6 bases, 5 bases remained unmatched. CDR3 in DNA: TGTGCCAGCAGTTACGCTAGCGGGAGCGGGGATACGCAGTATTTT. Translation: CASSYASGSGDTQYF.

This chain uses TRBV20-1 with TRBJ2-1; D might be TRBD2 (6 bases). Germline V gene sequence: CDR1 DFQATT, CDR2 SNEGSKA (reference sequence). V was clipped by 5 bases and J by 4 bases, with 18 bases between them. The CDR3 has 15 residues. CDR3: CSASTGERSYNEQFF. CDR3 DNA: TGCAGTGCTTCAACGGGGGAGAGATCATACAATGAGCAGTTCTTC.

The V gene is TRBV5-1, the J gene TRBJ1-1; D unclear. The CDR3 has 12 amino acids. Between the trimmed V and J ends, which lost 5 bases and 4 bases, there was a span of 9 bases. Germline lookup yields CDR1 SGHRS and CDR2 YFSETQ. CDR3 protein: CASRDDGTEAFF. The CDR3 DNA sequence: TGCGCCAGCAGGGACGACGGCACTGAAGCTTTCTTT.

The chain has TRBV4-1 and TRBJ2-1; 8 bases fit TRBD1. Germline V gives CDR1 MGHRA, CDR2 YSYEKL. V was clipped by 4 bases and J by 3 bases; unmatched bases: 8. This CDR3 is built from 16 residues. The CDR3 nucleotides read TGCGCCAGCAGCCCTGCGACAGGGGTAAACTACAATGAGCAGTTCTTC. Translating it yields CASSPATGVNYNEQFF.

This clonotype showed up just once. The chain links TRBV7-9 to TRBJ2-3; possibly TRBD1 for D (5 bases). This CDR3 region has 16 residues. Germline CDR1 and CDR2: SEHNR and FQNEAQ (reference sequence). The ends were cut back, 4 bases at V and 3 bases at J, with 17 bases in the middle. The CDR3 sequence is CASSYGGAETTDTQYF. The CDR3 coding sequence is TGTGCCAGCAGCTACGGTGGGGCGGAAACTACAGATACGCAGTATTTT.

The chain has TRBV11-2 and TRBJ2-1; the D gene is possibly TRBD2 (5 bases). V lost 0 bases and J lost 6, with 12 bases in between. CDR1 and CDR2 from the germline V gene are SGHAT and FQNNGV. CDR3 length: 15 residues. CDR3 DNA: TGTGCCAGCAGCTTAGATCGGGGTAGCAGCAATGAGCAGTTCTTC. As protein: CASSLDRGSSNEQFF.

V and J are TRBV6-1 and TRBJ2-4, with D unclear. Germline values: CDR1 MNHNS, CDR2 SASEGT. The CDR3 has 12 residues. V was clipped by 8 bases and J by 9 bases, with 14 bases between them. CDR3 nucleotide sequence: TGTGCCAGCGCAGTCGCCCGCGGCATTCAGTACTTC. Translation gives CASAVARGIQYF.

The rearrangement links TRBV13 to TRBJ2-7, with 9 bases that match TRBD2. Trimming cost V 4 bases and J 1 base; bases outside gene matches: 5. The CDR3 length is 15 residues. Germline V gene data show CDR1 as PRHDT and CDR2 as FYEKMQ (reference sequence). This CDR3 reads CASSSQTSGSYEQYF. CDR3 nucleotide sequence: TGTGCCAGCAGCTCCCAAACTAGCGGGTCCTACGAGCAGTACTTC.

V usage is TRBV5-1 and J usage is TRBJ1-5; TRBD1 agrees at 7 bases. The V segment lost 5 bases and the J segment 4 bases; nucleotides outside the gene matches: 9. There are 15 residues in the CDR3. The germline V gene encodes CDR1 SGHRS and CDR2 YFSETQ. In DNA form, the CDR3 reads TGCGCCAGCAGGGATGACAGGGCGCCTAATCAGCCCCAGCATTTT. It yields the protein CASRDDRAPNQPQHF.

The V gene is TRBV20-1, the J gene TRBJ1-2; D is unresolved. The CDR3 runs 11 residues. The germline gives CDR1 DFQATT, CDR2 SNEGSKA (reference sequence). V shed 4 bases and J shed 2 bases, with 5 bases lying between them. The CDR3 sequence is CSAILNYGYTF. The CDR3 nucleotides read TGCAGTGCTATACTGAACTATGGCTACACCTTC.